This TCR beta chain was profiled in a study of cytomegalovirus exposure and HLA in healthy donors. General study findings and limits: Most TCRs appeared rarely, but some public TCRs recurred in many donors. Productive rates of about 90% or about 30% were seen for most TCR beta V segments in an earlier analysis.

The PCR contained 60 Vbeta and 13 Jbeta primers. Profiled with immunoSEQ multiplex PCR; TCRdb holds only in-frame clones, not every one. The table includes just over 150,000 clones, 84% detected once. Comments on this clone: Its target is unknown. One end of the junction fails to match germline, which may point to a read error.

Each of the donors was a healthy bone marrow donor. Sample: PBMCs. The clonotype comes from a man between 45 and 60 years old in good health and CMV-seropositive.

The CDR3 sequence is CASSLGAGVEDTQYF. The DNA of the CDR3 is TGTGCTAGCAGCTTAGGGGCAGGGGTAGAAGATACGCAGTATTTT. This chain uses TRBV7-7 with TRBJ2-3, with D perhaps matching TRBD1 (6 bases). Germline values: CDR1 SSHAT, CDR2 FNYEAQ (reference sequence). The CDR3 contains 15 residues.